This entry concerns a single T cell receptor beta chain. What it recognizes is unknown. In the same sample, other DNA sequences code for this CDR3. Sequencing used immunoSEQ version 4 in survey mode. Only in-frame clones appear in the TCRdb table, and some are missing; sequencing was by immunoSEQ multiplex PCR. The sample contains 40,000 to 45,000 clones, roughly 90% of which appear only once. This nonspecific control used anti-CD3/anti-CD28 bead stimulation of CD4+ T cells. Sorting of responding CD4+ T cells relied on upregulated CD40 ligand together with CD69. Adults with HIV-1 started suppressive ART while chronically infected. The data were taken from a study of persistence of HIV-infected CD4 T cells. General observations from the study: Antigen-responding cells were enriched for degenerate expanded CDR3beta sequences. TCRbeta richness was lower in CMV- and Gag-responding cells than in anti-CD3/anti-CD28-responding cells.

The CDR3 is 14 amino acids. Trimming took 6 bases from V and 1 from J; bases not matched to a gene: 4. Germline CDR1 is LNHDA and CDR2 is SQIVND (reference sequence). Source: CD4+ T cells sorted from PBMCs after approximately 18-hour stimulation, taken from a patient who received antiretroviral therapy. J is TRBJ2-7 and V is TRBV19; 9 nucleotides align to TRBD1. The TCR sequence derives from an adult man with HIV who was CMV-seropositive. Here the CDR3 reads CASRPDRGSYEQYF. The CDR3 region has the DNA TGTGCCAGTAGACCGGACAGGGGATCCTACGAGCAGTACTTC.